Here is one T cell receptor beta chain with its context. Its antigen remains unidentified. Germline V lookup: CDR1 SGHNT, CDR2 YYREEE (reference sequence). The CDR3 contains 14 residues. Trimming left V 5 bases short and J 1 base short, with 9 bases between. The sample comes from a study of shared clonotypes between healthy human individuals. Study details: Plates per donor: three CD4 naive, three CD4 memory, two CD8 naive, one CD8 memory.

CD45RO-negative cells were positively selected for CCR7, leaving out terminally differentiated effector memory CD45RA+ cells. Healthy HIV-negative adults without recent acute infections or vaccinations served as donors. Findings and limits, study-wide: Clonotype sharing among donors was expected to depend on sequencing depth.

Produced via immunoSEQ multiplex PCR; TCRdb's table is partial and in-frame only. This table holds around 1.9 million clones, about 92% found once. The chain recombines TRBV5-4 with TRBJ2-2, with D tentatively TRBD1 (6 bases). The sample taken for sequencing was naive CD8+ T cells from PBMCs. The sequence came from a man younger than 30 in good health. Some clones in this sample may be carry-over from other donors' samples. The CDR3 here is CASRETGNTGELFF. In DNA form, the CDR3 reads TGTGCCAGCAGGGAGACAGGGAACACCGGGGAGCTGTTTTTT.